This T cell receptor (beta chain) was sequenced in a study of blood T cell repertoires in COVID-19. Turning to the study itself: COVID-19 samples, acute and convalescent, were from the United States, Italy and Spain. PBMCs, B-cell-depleted T cells, or T cells were the source of the cDNA or gDNA that made up the material.

This table comes from immunoSEQ multiplex PCR, and its TCRdb copy is limited to in-frame clones, with some not included. The sample gives around 100,000 clones, 84% of which show up once; under 2% is in the top ten. Germline CDR1 is SNHLY and CDR2 is FYNNEI. Trimming took 0 bases from V and 4 from J, leaving 12 bases between them. The CDR3 is 15 residues long. The sequence was obtained from a man in his sixties or seventies with active or convalescent COVID-19. What was sequenced was peripheral blood. The rearrangement joins TRBV2 to TRBJ1-1, with a tentative D call TRBD1 (5 bases). The CDR3 DNA is TGTGCCAGCAGTGAAGCAGGGGCCAGGGTCACTGAAGCTTTCTTT. Protein sequence: CASSEAGARVTEAFF.